This T cell receptor (beta chain) is from a study of T cells in Graves' hyperthyroidism and ophthalmopathy. Remarks on this clonotype: Antigen specificity is unknown.

General observations from the study: Ophthalmopathy, which appeared later, was predicted by the model a median roughly 6.5 months before onset.

Graves' hyperthyroidism is called stable when ophthalmopathy does not progress within 18 months. From roughly 10 ml of fresh peripheral blood, PBMCs were isolated. Amplified regions were TCR beta CDR3 sequences from RNA transcripts. RT-PCR in the first round (using the HTBI primer set) targeted the TCR CDR3. TCRdb reanalysed the multiplex PCR reads using MiXCR and keeps one entry per CDR3 protein. The sample has hundreds of thousands of distinct CDR3 sequences; around a third are singletons. This CDR3 comprises 15 residues. Germline values: CDR1 SGHAT, CDR2 FQNNGV. J gave up 9 bases and V 7 bases, and 17 bases lay outside the gene matches.

The sequenced material came from blood. The TCR originated in a woman in her thirties or forties with Graves' hyperthyroidism. This chain connects TRBV11-2 to TRBJ2-7; 8 bases agree with TRBD1. The CDR3 reads CASILTGTGSFGQYF. The CDR3 DNA is TGTGCCAGCATCCTAACCGGGACAGGATCCTTTGGGCAGTACTTC.